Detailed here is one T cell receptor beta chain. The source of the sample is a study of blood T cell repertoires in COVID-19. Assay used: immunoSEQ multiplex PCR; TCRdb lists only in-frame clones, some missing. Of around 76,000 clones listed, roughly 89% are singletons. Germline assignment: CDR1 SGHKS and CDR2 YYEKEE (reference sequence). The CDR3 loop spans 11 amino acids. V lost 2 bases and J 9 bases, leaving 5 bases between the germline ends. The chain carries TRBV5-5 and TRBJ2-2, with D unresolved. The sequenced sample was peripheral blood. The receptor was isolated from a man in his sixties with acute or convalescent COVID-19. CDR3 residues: CASSLSWELFF. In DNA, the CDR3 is TGTGCCAGCAGCTTAAGCTGGGAGCTGTTTTTT.